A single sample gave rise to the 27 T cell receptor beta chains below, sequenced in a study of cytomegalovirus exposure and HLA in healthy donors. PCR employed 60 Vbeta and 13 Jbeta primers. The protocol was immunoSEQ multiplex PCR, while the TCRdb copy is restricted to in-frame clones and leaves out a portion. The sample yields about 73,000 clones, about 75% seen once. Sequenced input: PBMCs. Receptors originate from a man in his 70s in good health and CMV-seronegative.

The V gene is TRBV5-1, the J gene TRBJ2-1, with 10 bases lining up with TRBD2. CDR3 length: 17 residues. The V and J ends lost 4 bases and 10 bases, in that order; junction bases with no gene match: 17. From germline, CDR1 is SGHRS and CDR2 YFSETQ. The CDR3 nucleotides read TGCGCCAGCAGCGTCCTAGCGGGGGTCTCCCCGCTTAGGGAGCAGTTCTTC. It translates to CASSVLAGVSPLREQFF.

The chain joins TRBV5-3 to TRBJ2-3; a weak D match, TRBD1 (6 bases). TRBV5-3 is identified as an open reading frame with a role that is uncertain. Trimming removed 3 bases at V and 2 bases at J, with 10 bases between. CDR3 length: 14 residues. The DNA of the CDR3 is TGTGCCAGAAGCTACCGGGACAACACAGATACGCAGTATTTT. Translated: CARSYRDNTDTQYF.

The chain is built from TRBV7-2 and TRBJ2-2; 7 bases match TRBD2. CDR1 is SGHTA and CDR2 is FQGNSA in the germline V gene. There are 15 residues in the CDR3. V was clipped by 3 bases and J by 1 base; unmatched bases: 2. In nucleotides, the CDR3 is TGTGCCAGCAGCTTCTCGGGGGGGAACACCGGGGAGCTGTTTTTT. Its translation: CASSFSGGNTGELFF.

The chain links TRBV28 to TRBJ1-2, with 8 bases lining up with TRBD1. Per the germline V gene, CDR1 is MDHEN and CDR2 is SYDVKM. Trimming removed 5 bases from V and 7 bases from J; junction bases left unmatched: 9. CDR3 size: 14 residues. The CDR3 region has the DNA TGTGCCAGCAGTACCTGGACAGGGCCTGGTGGCTACACCTTC. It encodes CASSTWTGPGGYTF.

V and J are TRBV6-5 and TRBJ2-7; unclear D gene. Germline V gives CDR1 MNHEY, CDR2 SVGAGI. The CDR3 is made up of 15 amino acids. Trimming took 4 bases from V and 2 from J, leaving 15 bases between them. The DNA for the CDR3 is TGTGCCAGCAGTTTCGGTCCCAGTGGGCCCTACGAGCAGTACTTC. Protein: CASSFGPSGPYEQYF.

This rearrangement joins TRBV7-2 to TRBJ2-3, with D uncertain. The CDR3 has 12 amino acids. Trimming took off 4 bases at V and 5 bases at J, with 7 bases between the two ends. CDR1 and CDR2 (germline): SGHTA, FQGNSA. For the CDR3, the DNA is TGTGCCAGCAGCTCGCTAGGAGATACGCAGTATTTT. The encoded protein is CASSSLGDTQYF.

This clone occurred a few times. The CDR3 DNA follows: TGCGCCAGCAGTGAGTCAGCGTGGTCGGCGGGAGGCGAGACCCAGTACTTC. Translation gives CASSESAWSAGGETQYF. The genes are TRBV10-2 and TRBJ2-5, with 8 positions matching TRBD2. Germline values: CDR1 WSHSY, CDR2 SAAADI. V trimming: 0 bases; J trimming: 5 bases; junction bases outside the gene matches: 11. The CDR3 runs 17 residues.

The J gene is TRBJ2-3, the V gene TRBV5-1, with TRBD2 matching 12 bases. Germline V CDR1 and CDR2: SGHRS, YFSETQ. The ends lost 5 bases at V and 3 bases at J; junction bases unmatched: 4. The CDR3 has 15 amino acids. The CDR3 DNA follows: TGCGCCAGCAGACCTAGCGGGGGGGAAACAGATACGCAGTATTTT. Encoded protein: CASRPSGGETDTQYF.

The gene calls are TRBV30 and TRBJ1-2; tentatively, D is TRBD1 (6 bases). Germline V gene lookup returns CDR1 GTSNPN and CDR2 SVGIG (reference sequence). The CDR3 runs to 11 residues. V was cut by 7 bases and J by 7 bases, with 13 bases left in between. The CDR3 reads CASNRESGYTF. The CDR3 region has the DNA TGTGCCTCCAACAGGGAGAGTGGCTACACCTTC.

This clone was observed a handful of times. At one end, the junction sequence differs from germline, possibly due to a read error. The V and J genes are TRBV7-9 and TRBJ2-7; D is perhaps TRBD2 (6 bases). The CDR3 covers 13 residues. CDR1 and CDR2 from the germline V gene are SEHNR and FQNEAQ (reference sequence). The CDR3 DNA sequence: TGTTCCAGCAGCTCGGAACTAGCTCGCGAGCAGTACTTC. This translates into CSSSSELAREQYF.

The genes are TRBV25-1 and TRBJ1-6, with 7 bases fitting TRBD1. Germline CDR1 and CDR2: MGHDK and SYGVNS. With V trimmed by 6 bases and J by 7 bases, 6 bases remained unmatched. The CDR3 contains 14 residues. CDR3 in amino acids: CASRGQARNSPLHF. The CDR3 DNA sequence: TGTGCCAGCAGAGGACAGGCAAGAAATTCACCCCTCCACTTT.

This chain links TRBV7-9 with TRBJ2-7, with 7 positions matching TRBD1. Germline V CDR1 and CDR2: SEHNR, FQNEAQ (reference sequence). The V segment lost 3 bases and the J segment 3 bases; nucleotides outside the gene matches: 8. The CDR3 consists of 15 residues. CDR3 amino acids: CASSLTGLRDYEQYF. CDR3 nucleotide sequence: TGTGCCAGCAGCTTGACAGGGTTAAGGGACTACGAGCAGTACTTC.

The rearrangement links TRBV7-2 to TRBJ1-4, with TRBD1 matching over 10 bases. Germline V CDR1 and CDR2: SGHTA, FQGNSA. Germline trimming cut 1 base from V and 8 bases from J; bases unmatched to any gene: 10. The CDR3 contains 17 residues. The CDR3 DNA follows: TGTGCCAGCAGCTTAGGGTCCAGGACAGGGGGTCGGGAAAAACTGTTTTTT. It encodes CASSLGSRTGGREKLFF.

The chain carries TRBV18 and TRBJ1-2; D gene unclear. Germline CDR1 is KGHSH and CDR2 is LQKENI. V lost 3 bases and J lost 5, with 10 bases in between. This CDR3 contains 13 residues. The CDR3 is CASSPSAEYGYTF. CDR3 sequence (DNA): TGTGCCAGCTCACCTTCGGCGGAGTATGGCTACACCTTC.

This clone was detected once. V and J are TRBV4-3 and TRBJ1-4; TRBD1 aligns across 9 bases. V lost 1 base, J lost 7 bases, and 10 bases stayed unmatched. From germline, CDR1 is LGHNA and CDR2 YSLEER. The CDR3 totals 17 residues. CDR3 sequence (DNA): TGCGCCAGCAGCCAAGGCGGGACAGGGCCAACGGGTGAAAAACTGTTTTTT. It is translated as CASSQGGTGPTGEKLFF.

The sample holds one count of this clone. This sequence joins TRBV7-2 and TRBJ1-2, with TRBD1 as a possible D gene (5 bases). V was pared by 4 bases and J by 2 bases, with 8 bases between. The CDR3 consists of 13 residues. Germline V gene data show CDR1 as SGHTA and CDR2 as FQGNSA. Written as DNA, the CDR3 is TGTGCCAGCAGCTCCCGACAGAACTATGGCTACACCTTC. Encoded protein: CASSSRQNYGYTF.

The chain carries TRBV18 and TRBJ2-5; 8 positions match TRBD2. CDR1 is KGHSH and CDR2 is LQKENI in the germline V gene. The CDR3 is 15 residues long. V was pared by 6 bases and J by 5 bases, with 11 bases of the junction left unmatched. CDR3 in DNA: TGTGCCAGCTCCCTCCGGCTTAGCGGGATGGAGACCCAGTACTTC. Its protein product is CASSLRLSGMETQYF.

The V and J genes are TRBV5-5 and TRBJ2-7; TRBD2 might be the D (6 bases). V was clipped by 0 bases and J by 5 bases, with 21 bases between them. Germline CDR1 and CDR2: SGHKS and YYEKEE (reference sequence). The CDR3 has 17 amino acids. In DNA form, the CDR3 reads TGTGCCAGCAGCTTGGCCCCGGCACTAGCAGGTGCCAACGAGCAGTACTTC. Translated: CASSLAPALAGANEQYF.

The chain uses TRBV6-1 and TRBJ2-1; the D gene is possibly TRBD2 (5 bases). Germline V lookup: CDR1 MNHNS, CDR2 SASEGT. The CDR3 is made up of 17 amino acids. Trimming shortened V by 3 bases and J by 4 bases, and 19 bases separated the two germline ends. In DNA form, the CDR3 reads TGTGCCAGCAGTGAGGGGTCTAGCACCACCCTATACAATGAGCAGTTCTTC. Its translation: CASSEGSSTTLYNEQFF.

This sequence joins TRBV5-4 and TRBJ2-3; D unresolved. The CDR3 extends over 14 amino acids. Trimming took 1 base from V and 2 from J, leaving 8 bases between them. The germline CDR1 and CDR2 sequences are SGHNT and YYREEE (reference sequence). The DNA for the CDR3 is TGTGCCAGCAGCTTGAGTCAGTTCACAGATACGCAGTATTTT. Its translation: CASSLSQFTDTQYF.

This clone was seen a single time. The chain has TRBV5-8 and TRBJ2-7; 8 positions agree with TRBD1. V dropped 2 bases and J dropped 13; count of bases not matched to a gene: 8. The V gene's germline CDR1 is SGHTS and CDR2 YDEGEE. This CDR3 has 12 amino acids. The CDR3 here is CASSLRTGRTYF. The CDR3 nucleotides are TGTGCCAGCAGCTTAAGGACAGGGCGGACCTACTTC.

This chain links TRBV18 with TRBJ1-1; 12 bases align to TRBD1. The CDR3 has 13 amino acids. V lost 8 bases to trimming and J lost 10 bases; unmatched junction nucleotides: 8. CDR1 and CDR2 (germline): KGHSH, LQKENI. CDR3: CASTPGQGASAFF. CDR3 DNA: TGTGCCAGCACTCCGGGACAGGGGGCTTCAGCTTTCTTT.

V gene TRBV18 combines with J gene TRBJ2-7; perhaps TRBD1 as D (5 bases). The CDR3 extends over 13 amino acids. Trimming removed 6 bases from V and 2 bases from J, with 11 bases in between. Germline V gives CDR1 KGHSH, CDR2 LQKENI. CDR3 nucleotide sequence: TGTGCCAGCTCGCGAGACAGTACCTACGAGCAGTACTTC. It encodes CASSRDSTYEQYF.

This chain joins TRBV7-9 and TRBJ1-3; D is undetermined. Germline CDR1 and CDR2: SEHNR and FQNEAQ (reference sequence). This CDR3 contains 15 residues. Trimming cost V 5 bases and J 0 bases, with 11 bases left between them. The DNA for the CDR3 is TGTGCCAGCAGCCTTGAGATCCTCTCTGGAAACACCATATATTTT. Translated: CASSLEILSGNTIYF.

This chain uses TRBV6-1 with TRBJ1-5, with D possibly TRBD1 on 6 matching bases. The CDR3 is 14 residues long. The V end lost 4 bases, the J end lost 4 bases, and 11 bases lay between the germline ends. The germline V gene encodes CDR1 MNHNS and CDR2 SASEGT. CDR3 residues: CASSGGRGNQPQHF. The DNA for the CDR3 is TGTGCCAGCAGTGGAGGGAGGGGGAATCAGCCCCAGCATTTT.

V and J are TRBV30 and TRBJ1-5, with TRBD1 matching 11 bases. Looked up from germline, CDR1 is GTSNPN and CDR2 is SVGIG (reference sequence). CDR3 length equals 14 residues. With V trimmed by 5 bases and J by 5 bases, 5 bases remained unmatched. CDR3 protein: CAWGQGARDQPQHF. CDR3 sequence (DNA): TGTGCCTGGGGACAGGGGGCAAGGGATCAGCCCCAGCATTTT.

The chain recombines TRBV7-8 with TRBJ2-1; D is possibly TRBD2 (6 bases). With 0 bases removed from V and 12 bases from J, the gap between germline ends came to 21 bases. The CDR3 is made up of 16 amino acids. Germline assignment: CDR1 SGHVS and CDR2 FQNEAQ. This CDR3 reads CASSLASAGNPRGQFF. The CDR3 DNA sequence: TGTGCCAGCAGCTTAGCGTCGGCGGGGAACCCTCGGGGGCAGTTCTTC.